The rows below give T cell receptor beta chains drawn from one sample of a study of blood T cell repertoires in COVID-19. The repertoire was sequenced with immunoSEQ multiplex PCR; TCRdb's copy has only in-frame clones and lacks some. The sample lists 30,000 to 45,000 clones; about 77% were seen once. The specimen sequenced was peripheral blood. The receptors derive from a man aged 55 to 70 with acute or convalescent COVID-19. Both conserved end residues are part of each CDR3. A D gene is named only where the DNA matches it firmly. Clone size, where shown, is once, few, many, or a class for clones that have expanded.

TRBV6-6	TRBJ2-3	-	-	TGTGCCAGCAGTCGGGACTGGGGCACAGATACGCAGTATTTT	CASSRDWGTDTQYF
TRBV5-1	TRBJ2-1	-	TRBD2	TGCGCCAGCAGCGGGACTAGGGGTTTCAATGAGCAGTTCTTC	CASSGTRGFNEQFF
TRBV5-1	TRBJ2-7	-	-	TGCGCCAGCAGCTCCGGACAGGGGACTAGTATAGGCGAGCAGTACTTC	CASSSGQGTSIGEQYF
TRBV28	TRBJ1-2	-	-	TGTGCCAGCAGTACAGGGCCGAGAGGCTACACCTTC	CASSTGPRGYTF
TRBV7-9	TRBJ2-6	-	-	TGTGCCAGCAGTCGTATGACAGGCTACTCTGGGGCCAACGTCCTGACTTTC	CASSRMTGYSGANVLTF
TRBV15	TRBJ2-3	-	TRBD2	TGTGCCACCAGCAGAAGTTCTAGCGGTATCACAGATACGCAGTATTTT	CATSRSSSGITDTQYF
TRBV19	TRBJ2-7	-	TRBD2	TGTGCCAGTAGTTCGAGAGGGACTAGCGGGACTTTCTACGAGCAGTACTTC	CASSSRGTSGTFYEQYF
TRBV4-2	TRBJ2-1	-	-	TGTGCCAGCAGCCTTAGGGGGGGCTCCTACAATGAGCAGTTCTTC	CASSLRGGSYNEQFF
TRBV6-5	TRBJ2-7	-	-	TGTGCCAGCAGCTTAGGACTCAATTATAACTACGAGCAGTACTTC	CASSLGLNYNYEQYF
TRBV19	TRBJ2-5	-	TRBD2	TGTGCCAGTAGTTACCAACTAGCGGGAGTTGAAGAGACCCAGTACTTC	CASSYQLAGVEETQYF
TRBV20-1	TRBJ1-4	-	-	TGCAGTGCTAGTGCTGGACAGATTACGAATGAAAAACTGTTTTTT	CSASAGQITNEKLFF
TRBV7-2	TRBJ2-7	-	-	TGTGCCAGCAGCTTAGCATCCACTCCCTACGAGCAGTACTTC	CASSLASTPYEQYF
TRBV2	TRBJ1-6	few	TRBD1	TGTGCCAGGGGACAGAATTCACCCCTCCACTTT	CARGQNSPLHF
TRBV2	TRBJ1-6	few	-	TGTGCCAGCAGTGAGGTGCAGGGTAATTCACCCCTCCACTTT	CASSEVQGNSPLHF
TRBV18	TRBJ2-6	once	TRBD1	TGTGCCAGCTCATTACAACAGACAGGGCTCGCTGGGGCCAACGTCCTGACTTTC	CASSLQQTGLAGANVLTF
TRBV6-5	TRBJ1-2	-	-	TGTGCCAGCAGTTACTCGAGCGGGGAAATTGGTGGCTACACCTTC	CASSYSSGEIGGYTF
TRBV6-5	TRBJ1-3	-	TRBD1	TGTGCCAGCAGGACAGGGACTGGAAACACCATATATTTT	CASRTGTGNTIYF
TRBV4-2	TRBJ2-1	-	TRBD2	TGTGCCAGCAGCCAAGGGGCTAGCGGGAGGTTAGCCAATGAGCAGTTCTTC	CASSQGASGRLANEQFF
TRBV9	TRBJ2-1	many	-	TGTGCCAGCAGCGCCACGGTACGGTCAGGGTATTACAATGAGCAGTTCTTC	CASSATVRSGYYNEQFF
TRBV12-3/TRBV12-4	TRBJ2-1	-	TRBD2	TGTGCCAGCAGTGGACTAGGCAATGAGCAGTTCTTC	CASSGLGNEQFF
TRBV30	TRBJ2-4	few	-	TGTGCCTGGACGCCCGCAGGTTTATTGAACATTCAGTACTTC	CAWTPAGLLNIQYF
TRBV10-3	TRBJ1-2	-	-	TGTGCCATCAGTGATCTTTCCGTTAACTATGGCTACACCTTC	CAISDLSVNYGYTF